This note documents a single T cell receptor beta chain sequence. Its antigen is as yet unknown. With the Oncomine TCR Beta short-read assay, DNA from cultured CD4+ T cells was sequenced. TCRdb passed the PCR reads through MiXCR, listing each CDR3 protein once. Of some 8,400 distinct CDR3 sequences detected, about half appear once; the ten largest clones hold 6.5% to 9%. The data stem from a study of vaccination and CD4 T cells after COVID-19. Study context: Convalescent donors totaled six males and four females, including two who were Hispanic. Sampling after COVID took place at a median of about 98 days (range 35 to 161) following diagnosis.

Specified treatment: 10-day PBMC culture with coronavirus spike peptide pools or control peptides (ViraFEST assay). Cultures of PBMCs, 1.5 million to 2 million per well, were set up with 10 IU/ml IL-2 and around 9.7 ug/ml peptide pools. Fresh replacement IL-2 medium substituted for half the medium on days 3 and 7. Per germline, CDR1 DFQATT and CDR2 SNEGSKA (reference sequence). CDR3 length: 15 residues. The ends lost 6 bases at V and 4 bases at J; junction bases unmatched: 10. This rearrangement joins TRBV20-1 to TRBJ2-3, with TRBD2 identical over 10 bases. The clonotype comes from a human donor who had recovered from COVID-19. Source material: CD4+ T cells from blood, cultured in vitro. The CDR3 loop is CSATDLAGVADTQYF. The CDR3 nucleotides read TGCAGTGCCACGGATCTAGCGGGGGTGGCAGATACGCAGTATTTT.